This T cell receptor beta chain stems from a study of PD-1 blockade in classical Hodgkin lymphoma. Each and every patient relapsed after autologous stem cell transplantation, and patients got differing brentuximab vedotin exposure. Libraries were prepared by immunoSEQ multiplex PCR; TCRdb keeps only in-frame clonotypes and omits some of them. Among about 20,000 clones listed, about three quarters were seen once. Sequenced material: peripheral blood mononuclear cells (PBMCs), taken before the second cycle of nivolumab. This receptor was obtained from a human donor with classical Hodgkin lymphoma.

The CDR3: CATSRDGGVQETQYF. The CDR3 DNA is TGTGCCACCAGCAGAGATGGGGGGGTCCAAGAGACCCAGTACTTC. This sequence joins TRBV15 and TRBJ2-5; TRBD2 aligns across 7 bases. V dropped 0 bases and J dropped 1; count of bases not matched to a gene: 2. The CDR3 runs to 15 residues. Germline V gene lookup returns CDR1 LNHNV and CDR2 YYDKDF (reference sequence). Supplemented by reference TRBV15 and TRBJ2-5, the full variable domain reads DAMVIQNPRYQVTQFGKPVTLSCSQTLNHNVMYWYQQKSSQAPKLLFHYYDKDFNNEADTPDNFQSRRPNTSFCFLDIRSPGLGDTAMYLCATSRDGGVQETQYFGPGTRLLVL.